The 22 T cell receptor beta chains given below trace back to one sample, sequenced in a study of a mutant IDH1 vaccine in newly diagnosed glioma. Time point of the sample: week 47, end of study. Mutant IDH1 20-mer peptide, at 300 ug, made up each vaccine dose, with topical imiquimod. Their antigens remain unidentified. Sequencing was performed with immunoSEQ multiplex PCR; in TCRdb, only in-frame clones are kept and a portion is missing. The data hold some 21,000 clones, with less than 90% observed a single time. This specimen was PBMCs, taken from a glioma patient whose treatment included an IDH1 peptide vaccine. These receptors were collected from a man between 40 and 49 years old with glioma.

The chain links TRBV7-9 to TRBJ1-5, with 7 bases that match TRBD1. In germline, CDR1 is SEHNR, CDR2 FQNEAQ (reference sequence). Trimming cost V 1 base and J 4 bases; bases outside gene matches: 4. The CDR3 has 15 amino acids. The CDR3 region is CASSLGDRLNQPQHF. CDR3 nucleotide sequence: TGTGCCAGCAGCTTAGGGGACAGACTGAATCAGCCCCAGCATTTT.

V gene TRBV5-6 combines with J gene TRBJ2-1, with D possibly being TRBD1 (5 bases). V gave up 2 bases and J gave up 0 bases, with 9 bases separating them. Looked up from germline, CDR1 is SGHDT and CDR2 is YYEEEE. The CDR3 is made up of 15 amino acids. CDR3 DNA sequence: TGTGCCAGCAGCTTAGGGGCAGACTCCTACAATGAGCAGTTCTTC. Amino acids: CASSLGADSYNEQFF.

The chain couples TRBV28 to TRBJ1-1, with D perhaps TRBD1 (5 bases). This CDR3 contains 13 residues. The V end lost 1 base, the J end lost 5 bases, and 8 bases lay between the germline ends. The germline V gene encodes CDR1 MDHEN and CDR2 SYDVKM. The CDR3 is CASSLFPGTEAFF. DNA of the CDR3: TGTGCCAGCAGTTTATTCCCAGGGACTGAAGCTTTCTTT.

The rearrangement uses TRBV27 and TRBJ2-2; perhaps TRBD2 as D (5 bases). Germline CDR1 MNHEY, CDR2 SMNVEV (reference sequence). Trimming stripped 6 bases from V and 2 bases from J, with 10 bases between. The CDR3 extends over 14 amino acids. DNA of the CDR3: TGTGCCAGCAGCCGGGGAGTTAACACCGGGGAGCTGTTTTTT. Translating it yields CASSRGVNTGELFF.

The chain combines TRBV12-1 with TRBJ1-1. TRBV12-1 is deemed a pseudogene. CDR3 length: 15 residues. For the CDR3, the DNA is TGTGCCAGCAGTCCCGGGGCCGGTGGAGTGATTGAAGCTTTCTTT. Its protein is CASSPGAGGVIEAFF.

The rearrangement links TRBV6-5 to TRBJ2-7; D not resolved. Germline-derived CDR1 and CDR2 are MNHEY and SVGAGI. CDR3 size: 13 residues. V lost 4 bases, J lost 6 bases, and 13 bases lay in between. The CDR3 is CASSSPPSSEQYF. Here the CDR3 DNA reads TGTGCCAGCAGTTCCCCTCCCTCTAGCGAGCAGTACTTC.

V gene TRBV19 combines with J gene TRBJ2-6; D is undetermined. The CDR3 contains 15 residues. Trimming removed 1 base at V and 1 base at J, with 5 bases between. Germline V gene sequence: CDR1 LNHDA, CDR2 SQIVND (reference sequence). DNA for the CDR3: TGTGCCAGTAGTATAGCGCCATCTGGGGCCAACGTCCTGACTTTC. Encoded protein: CASSIAPSGANVLTF.

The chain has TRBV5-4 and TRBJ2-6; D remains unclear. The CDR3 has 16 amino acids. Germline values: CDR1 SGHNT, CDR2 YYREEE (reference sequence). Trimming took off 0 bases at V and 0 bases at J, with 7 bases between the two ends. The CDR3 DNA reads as TGTGCCAGCAGCTTGGGTGCGAGCTCTGGGGCCAACGTCCTGACTTTC. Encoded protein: CASSLGASSGANVLTF.

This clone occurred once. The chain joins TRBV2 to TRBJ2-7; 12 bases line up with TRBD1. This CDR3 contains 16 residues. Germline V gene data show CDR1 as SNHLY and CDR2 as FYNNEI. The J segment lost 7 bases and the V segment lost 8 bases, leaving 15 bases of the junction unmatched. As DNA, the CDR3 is TGTGCCAGCTCTATCTCTGGGGGACAGGGGGCAGGGGAGCAGTACTTC. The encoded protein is CASSISGGQGAGEQYF. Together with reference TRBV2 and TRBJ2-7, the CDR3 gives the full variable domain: EPEVTQTPSHQVTQMGQEVILRCVPISNHLYFYWYRQILGQKVEFLVSFYNNEISEKSEIFDDQFSVERPDGSNFTLKIRSTKLEDSAMYFCASSISGGQGAGEQYFGPGTRLTVT.

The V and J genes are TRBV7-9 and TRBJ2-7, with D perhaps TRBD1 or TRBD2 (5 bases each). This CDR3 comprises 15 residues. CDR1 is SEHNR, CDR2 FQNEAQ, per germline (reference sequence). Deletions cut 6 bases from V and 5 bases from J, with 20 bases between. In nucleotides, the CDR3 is TGTGCCAGCAGGGATGGAGGAGTTAGGGGCCACGAGCAGTACTTC. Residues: CASRDGGVRGHEQYF.

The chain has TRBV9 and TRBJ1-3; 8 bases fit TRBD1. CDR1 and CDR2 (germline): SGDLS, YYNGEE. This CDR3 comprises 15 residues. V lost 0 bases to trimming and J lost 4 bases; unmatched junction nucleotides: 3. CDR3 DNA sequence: TGTGCCAGCAGCGTAGGGACAGGGCCGGGAAACACCATATATTTT. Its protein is CASSVGTGPGNTIYF. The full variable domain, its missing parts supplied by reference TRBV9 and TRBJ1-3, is DSGVTQTPKHLITATGQRVTLRCSPRSGDLSVYWYQQSLDQGLQFLIQYYNGEERAKGNILERFSAQQFPDLHSELNLSSLELGDSALYFCASSVGTGPGNTIYFGEGSWLTVV.

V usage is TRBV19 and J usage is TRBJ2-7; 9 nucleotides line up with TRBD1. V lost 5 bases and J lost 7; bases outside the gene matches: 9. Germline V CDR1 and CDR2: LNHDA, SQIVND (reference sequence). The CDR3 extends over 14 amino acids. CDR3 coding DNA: TGTGCCAGTAGTGGCGGACAGGGGATTTGGGAGCAGTACTTC. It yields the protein CASSGGQGIWEQYF.

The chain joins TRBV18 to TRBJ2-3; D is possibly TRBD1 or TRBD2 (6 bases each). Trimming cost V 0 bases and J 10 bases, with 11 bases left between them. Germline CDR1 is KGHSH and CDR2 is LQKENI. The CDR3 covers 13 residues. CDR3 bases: TGTGCCAGCTCACCACCCGGAGGGGGAGCGCAGTATTTT. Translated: CASSPPGGGAQYF.

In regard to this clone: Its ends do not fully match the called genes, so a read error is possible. The CDR3 nucleotides read TGTGCCGGGAGCGGGACTAGCACAGATACGCAGTATTTT. Its protein product is CAGSGTSTDTQYF. This sequence joins TRBV30 and TRBJ2-3; 7 bases line up with TRBD2. This CDR3 contains 13 residues. The germline V gene has CDR1 GTSNPN and CDR2 SVGIG (reference sequence).

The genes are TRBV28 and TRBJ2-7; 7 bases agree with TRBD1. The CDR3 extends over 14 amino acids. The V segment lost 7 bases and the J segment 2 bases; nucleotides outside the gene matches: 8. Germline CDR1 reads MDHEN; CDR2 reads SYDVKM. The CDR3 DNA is TGTGCCAGCACGCGAAGGGACAGAGCCTACGAGCAGTACTTC. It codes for CASTRRDRAYEQYF.

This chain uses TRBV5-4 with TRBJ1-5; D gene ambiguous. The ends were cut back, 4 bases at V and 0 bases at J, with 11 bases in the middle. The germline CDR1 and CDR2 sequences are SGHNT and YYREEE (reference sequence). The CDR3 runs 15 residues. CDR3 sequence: CASSLGPYSNQPQHF. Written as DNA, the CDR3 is TGTGCCAGCAGCCTCGGGCCATATAGCAATCAGCCCCAGCATTTT.

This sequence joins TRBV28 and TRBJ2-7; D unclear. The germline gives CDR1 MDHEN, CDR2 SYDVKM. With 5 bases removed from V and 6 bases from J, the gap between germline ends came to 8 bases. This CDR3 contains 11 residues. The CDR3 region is CASSILVEQYF. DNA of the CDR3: TGTGCCAGCAGTATCCTAGTCGAGCAGTACTTC.

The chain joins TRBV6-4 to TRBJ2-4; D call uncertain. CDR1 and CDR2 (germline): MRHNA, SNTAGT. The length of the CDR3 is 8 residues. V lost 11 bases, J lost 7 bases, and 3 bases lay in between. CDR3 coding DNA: TGTGCCGGTAACATTCAGTACTTC. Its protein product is CAGNIQYF.

The CDR3 DNA sequence: TGTGCCAGCTCAGACCGGGACATCGAGGGGCTGGGTTCACCCCTCCACTTT. This codes for CASSDRDIEGLGSPLHF. The V call is TRBV18, the J call TRBJ1-6, with D possibly TRBD1 on 6 matching bases. Trimming took off 5 bases at V and 9 bases at J, with 23 bases between the two ends. The length of the CDR3 is 17 residues. Germline CDR1 and CDR2: KGHSH and LQKENI.

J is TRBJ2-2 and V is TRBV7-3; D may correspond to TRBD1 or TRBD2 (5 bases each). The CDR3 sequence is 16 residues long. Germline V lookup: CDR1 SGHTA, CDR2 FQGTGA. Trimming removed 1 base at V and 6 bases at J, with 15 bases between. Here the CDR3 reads CASSLRGRSMPGELFF. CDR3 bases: TGTGCCAGCAGCTTAAGGGGACGCTCCATGCCCGGGGAGCTGTTTTTT.

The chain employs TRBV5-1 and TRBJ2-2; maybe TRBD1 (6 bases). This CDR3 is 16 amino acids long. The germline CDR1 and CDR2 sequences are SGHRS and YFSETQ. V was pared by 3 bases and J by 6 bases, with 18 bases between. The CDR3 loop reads CASSSGGRNPPGELFF. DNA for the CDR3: TGCGCCAGCAGCTCTGGGGGCCGCAACCCCCCCGGGGAGCTGTTTTTT.

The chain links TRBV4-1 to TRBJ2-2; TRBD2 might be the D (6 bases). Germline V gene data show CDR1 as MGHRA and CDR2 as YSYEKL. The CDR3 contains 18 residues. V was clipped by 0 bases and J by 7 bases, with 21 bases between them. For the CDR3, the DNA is TGCGCCAGCAGCCAAGACGGCTTCGGGGGATCTATTATCGGGGAGCTGTTTTTT. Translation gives CASSQDGFGGSIIGELFF.